This T cell receptor (beta chain) was recovered during a study of T cell responses to AZD1222 COVID-19 vaccine (dated by TCRdb to the early 2020s). About the investigation overall: TCR sequencing was performed for 230 to 250 trial participants, of whom some 200 were given two doses of AZD1222 and approximately 25 were given two doses of MenACWY control vaccine. Trial participants were enrolled by age into 18-55, 56-69 and 70-plus year subgroups, with 148, 28 and 57 TCR-sequenced participants respectively.

The CDR3 regions of human TCRbeta chains were subjected to immunosequencing. The original pipeline was this. Repertoire TCRs were checked for matches against a reference library of SARS-CoV-2-specific TCRs that had been generated using the MIRA antigen-specificity platform. Breadth was defined as the fraction of unique TCRs that were SARS-CoV-2-associated, and depth was defined as the fraction of total T cells that were SARS-CoV-2-associated. Using the MIRA data, every spike-specific TCR was mapped to the spike region that the TCR reacted to and assigned to either a CD4 or a CD8 class. Log10-transformed breadth and depth values were compared by one-way ANOVA with Sidak's multiple comparisons tests. This is the immuneACCESS table as TCRdb keeps it, with only in-frame sequences that have V and J called. A part of the clones is gone; compared with another copy, unresolved V genes explain less than half, and the rest is unexplained. That table supplies the V and J calls and clone size; D and trimming were determined from the DNA. A total of some 200,000 clones appear in this sample, 88% of them only once. The ten largest account for roughly 26% of the sample.

The CDR3 goes from the cysteine to the phenylalanine over 10 residues. Only CDR3 DNA remains: 30 bases, in frame from the first base. CDR1 and CDR2, looked up from the germline V gene, are MDHEN and SYDVKM. This clone was observed a handful of times. Its antigen is currently not known. Sequence at one end of the junction differs from germline and may be a read error. The time point label of this sample denotes: about 28 days (+/-7) after the second vaccine dose. AZD1222 recipients whose second dose came at about 4 weeks and those whose second dose came at about 12 weeks were combined into one group, since spike-specific TCR depth and breadth did not differ between the two schedules. Vaccinee samples came from UK trials COV001 and COV002, including a single-blind randomized controlled phase 2/3 trial of AZD1222 (ChAdOx1 nCoV-19) in healthy adults. For TCRbeta chain sequencing, PBMC samples were collected from trial participants at day 0 and at day 28 after the second dose.

The paper as a whole reports these results and caveats: Participants were mostly white British, with more females than males. The authors suggested clonal diversity may have been underestimated. Conclusions about previously exposed vaccinees were limited because only a handful of AZD1222 recipients were SARS-CoV-2 seropositive at baseline. Because no day 14 peak-response samples were available, repertoires were characterized only after the peak T cell response. Reportedly, close to half of the unique spike-specific TCRs recognized epitopes lying outside the regions that are mutated in the B.1.351 and B.1.1.7 variants. A significant rise in spike-specific TCR breadth and depth was observed after two AZD1222 doses relative to day 0 and relative to MenACWY recipients. The 56-69-year group was small, and its depth increase did not reach significance, likely because of low power. Vaccine-associated CD4 TCRs spanned the whole spike protein, with dominant responses in regions 160-218 and 743-854.

The TCR comes from an adult who received the AZD1222 COVID-19 vaccine. The chain is encoded by TRBV28 joined to TRBJ1-1, with a weak D call of TRBD1 (5 bases match). The sequenced sample was peripheral blood, obtained 28 days after the second AZD1222 dose. The base sequence is TGTGCCAGCAGAGGACGGGGGATTCTCTTT. Translation gives CASRGRGILF.